The clone carrying this T cell receptor beta chain was detected only a few times. What it binds is unknown. This clone may be a read error of a much larger clone one base away. TCRdb ran MiXCR on the 5' RACE reads and lists one entry per CDR3 protein. The profile shows 450,000 or so distinct CDR3 sequences, roughly 13% of them singletons. This CDR3 is built from 14 residues. This sample stems from a study of identical twins. General study results and limits: Conclusions leaned on cross-sectional statistical analysis and did not track the same donors over time. With beta out-of-frame sequences, excess sharing by twins was weaker.

No donor was unhealthy or non-Caucasian. The data also belong to a second study, concerning yellow fever vaccine responses in identical twins.

The V call is TRBV21-1, the J call TRBJ1-1; TRBD1, the table's D call, lacks a check against the DNA. TRBV21-1 is noted as a pseudogene. The clonotype comes from a woman younger than 30 in good health. Sequences were obtained from CD4+ T cells sorted from blood. This chain's CDR3 is CASSPRDRDTEAFF. The CDR3 nucleotides are TGTGCCAGCAGCCCCCGGGACAGGGACACTGAAGCTTTCTTT.